These 20 T cell receptor beta chains were sequenced from one sample in a study of control samples from healthy donors and cancer patients. Only in-frame clones appear in the TCRdb table, and some are missing; sequencing was by immunoSEQ multiplex PCR. The sample yields some 94,000 clones, 86% seen once. The sequencing sample was made of blood. The receptors derive from a woman between 45 and 60 years old in good health.

The chain has TRBV7-9 and TRBJ1-1, with TRBD1 matching over 7 bases. The length of the CDR3 is 16 residues. Germline V lookup: CDR1 SEHNR, CDR2 FQNEAQ (reference sequence). V shed 4 bases, J shed 0 bases, and the junction held 8 bases outside the gene matches. The CDR3 loop is CASSSGTAFLNTEAFF. The CDR3 nucleotides are TGTGCCAGCAGCTCCGGGACAGCATTTTTGAACACTGAAGCTTTCTTT.

The genes are TRBV3-1 (or the pseudogene TRBV3-2) and TRBJ1-1; a possible D gene is TRBD1 (5 bases). CDR1 and CDR2 from the germline V gene are LGHDT and YNNKEL (reference sequence). The CDR3 runs to 16 residues. Trimming cost V 3 bases and J 3 bases, with 17 bases left between them. CDR3 region: CASSHRQPGHDTEAFF. The CDR3 nucleotides read TGTGCCAGCAGCCATCGACAGCCGGGGCATGACACTGAAGCTTTCTTT.

The chain joins TRBV25-1 to TRBJ2-3, with 10 bases fitting TRBD2. The J segment lost 0 bases and the V segment lost 5 bases, leaving 8 bases of the junction unmatched. Germline V CDR1 and CDR2: MGHDK, SYGVNS. This CDR3 comprises 17 residues. CDR3 in amino acids: CASSTIAGGPSTDTQYF. DNA of the CDR3: TGTGCCAGCAGTACCATAGCGGGAGGTCCTAGCACAGATACGCAGTATTTT.

The gene calls are TRBV15 and TRBJ2-1, with 7 nucleotides matching TRBD2. The CDR3 is made up of 15 amino acids. V lost 5 bases, J lost 6 bases, and 10 bases stayed unmatched. Germline assignment: CDR1 LNHNV and CDR2 YYDKDF (reference sequence). The CDR3 DNA reads TGTGCCACCAGCCCCGGCGGGGGAGGGCTCAATGAGCAGTTCTTC. Its protein product is CATSPGGGGLNEQFF.

This clone was counted a single time. The rearrangement uses TRBV11-1 and TRBJ2-3; maybe TRBD2 (5 bases). The CDR3 extends over 15 amino acids. Looked up from germline, CDR1 is SGHAT and CDR2 is FQDESV (reference sequence). Trimming cost V 1 base and J 8 bases, with 16 bases left between them. The CDR3 bases are TGTGCCAGCAGCTTAGGAACGGGGATCCCCTTTACGCAGTATTTT. Translation gives CASSLGTGIPFTQYF.

CDR3 amino acids: CASSSRGGLFSYEQYF. The DNA for the CDR3 is TGCGCCAGCAGCTCCAGGGGGGGGCTCTTTTCCTACGAGCAGTACTTC. The chain is built from TRBV5-1 and TRBJ2-7, with D perhaps assigned TRBD1 or TRBD2 (7 bases each). CDR3 length: 16 residues. Germline V gene data show CDR1 as SGHRS and CDR2 as YFSETQ. V was cut by 3 bases and J by 1 base, with 17 bases left in between.

The rearrangement joins TRBV20-1 to TRBJ2-5; D might be TRBD2 (6 bases). The germline V gene encodes CDR1 DFQATT and CDR2 SNEGSKA (reference sequence). CDR3 length equals 16 residues. Between the trimmed V and J ends, which lost 3 bases and 5 bases, there was a span of 22 bases. The CDR3 sequence: CSASSGVFVGGETQYF. In DNA, the CDR3 is TGCAGTGCTAGTTCCGGGGTCTTCGTAGGAGGGGAGACCCAGTACTTC.

The V call is TRBV7-3, the J call TRBJ2-1, with D perhaps being TRBD1 or TRBD2 (5 bases each). The CDR3 length is 15 residues. The V and J ends lost 5 bases and 0 bases respectively, with 11 bases between them. Per the germline V gene, CDR1 is SGHTA and CDR2 is FQGTGA. CDR3 coding DNA: TGTGCCAGCAGCCAAGGGACGTCCTCCTACAATGAGCAGTTCTTC. Its protein is CASSQGTSSYNEQFF.

This chain uses TRBV12-1 with TRBJ2-5. TRBV12-1 is a pseudogene. The CDR3 totals 13 residues. This CDR3 reads CASSLNSGETQYF. CDR3 coding DNA: TGTGCCAGCAGCCTCAACTCGGGCGAGACCCAGTACTTC.

This rearrangement joins TRBV5-6 to TRBJ1-1; the D is unclear. V was shortened by 0 bases and J by 10 bases, with 13 bases between the two germline ends. This CDR3 has 13 amino acids. CDR1 is SGHDT and CDR2 is YYEEEE in the germline V gene. CDR3 nucleotide sequence: TGTGCCAGCAGCTTGGGGCCCCGGCGGGTAGCTTTCTTT. It translates to CASSLGPRRVAFF.

The rearrangement uses TRBV4-3 and TRBJ2-3; 8 bases match TRBD2. CDR3 size: 20 residues. The V segment lost 0 bases and the J segment 6 bases; nucleotides outside the gene matches: 20. Germline CDR1 LGHNA, CDR2 YSLEER. For the CDR3, the DNA is TGCGCCAGCAGCCAAGATAGAAGGCTAGCGGGTGGGAACGCACTGGATACGCAGTATTTT. Encoded protein: CASSQDRRLAGGNALDTQYF.

This clone came up once. The rearrangement joins TRBV25-1 to TRBJ2-3; 7 positions match TRBD2. V was clipped by 6 bases and J by 6 bases; unmatched bases: 9. This CDR3 is built from 14 residues. Per the germline V gene, CDR1 is MGHDK and CDR2 is SYGVNS. This CDR3 reads CASSKPSGGDTQYF. CDR3 nucleotide sequence: TGTGCCAGCAGCAAACCATCCGGGGGGGATACGCAGTATTTT.

This clone was observed a handful of times. The CDR3 reads CSIGSGTSGTDTQYF. The CDR3, as DNA: TGCAGCATCGGTTCGGGGACTAGCGGCACAGATACGCAGTATTTT. The V and J genes are TRBV29-1 and TRBJ2-3; 10 nucleotides agree with TRBD2. The CDR3 runs to 15 residues. V dropped 8 bases and J dropped 1; count of bases not matched to a gene: 9. The germline V gene encodes CDR1 SQVTM and CDR2 ANQGSEA.

This clone was recorded only once. The chain couples TRBV3-1 (or the pseudogene TRBV3-2) to TRBJ2-3; TRBD2 aligns across 10 bases. The CDR3 consists of 18 residues. The V gene end was trimmed by 1 base and the J gene end by 1 base; junction bases not matched to a gene: 8. Germline V gene data show CDR1 as LGHDT and CDR2 as YNNKEL (reference sequence). As DNA, the CDR3 is TGTGCCAGCAGCCAAGTTGTTCCAGCGGGGGGGTGCACAGATACGCAGTATTTT. Amino acid sequence: CASSQVVPAGGCTDTQYF.

The chain carries TRBV28 and TRBJ1-2; D gene ambiguous. Per germline, CDR1 MDHEN and CDR2 SYDVKM. Trimming cost V 5 bases and J 8 bases, with 9 bases left between them. The CDR3 contains 11 residues. The CDR3 sequence: CASSRTGGYTF. CDR3 nucleotides: TGTGCCAGCAGTCGGACGGGCGGCTACACCTTC.

The CDR3 coding sequence is TGTGCCAGCAGCGTTCCTGCTAGCGGGAGAACGAGCACCGGGGAGCTGTTTTTT. As protein: CASSVPASGRTSTGELFF. The V and J genes are TRBV9 and TRBJ2-2, with 10 bases matching TRBD2. Germline V CDR1 and CDR2: SGDLS, YYNGEE. J was trimmed by 4 bases and V by 2 bases; bases with no gene match: 11. CDR3 size: 18 residues.

This chain connects TRBV28 to TRBJ1-4; D is undetermined. With 7 bases removed from V and 3 bases from J, the gap between germline ends came to 6 bases. The CDR3 has 12 residues. CDR1 MDHEN and CDR2 SYDVKM come from the germline V gene. The CDR3 sequence: CASTTANEKLFF. The CDR3 nucleotides are TGTGCCAGCACAACAGCTAATGAAAAACTGTTTTTT.

The J gene is TRBJ2-5, the V gene TRBV6-2 or TRBV6-3, with D uncertain. The CDR3 has 13 residues. Germline values: CDR1 MNHEY, CDR2 SVGEGT. Trimming removed 3 bases at V and 5 bases at J, with 10 bases between. Here the CDR3 DNA reads TGTGCCAGCAGTTATTGGCCGAGGGAGACCCAGTACTTC. Amino acids: CASSYWPRETQYF.

The gene calls are TRBV11-2 and TRBJ1-4; unclear D gene. The CDR3 has 12 residues. Between the trimmed V and J ends, which lost 7 bases and 8 bases, there was a span of 11 bases. Germline CDR1 and CDR2: SGHAT and FQNNGV. This CDR3 is CASTTPGEKLFF. In DNA form, the CDR3 reads TGTGCCAGCACCACTCCCGGGGAAAAACTGTTTTTT.

The gene calls are TRBV19 and TRBJ1-1; no firm D call. The CDR3 is 14 residues long. V shed 5 bases and J shed 3 bases, with 13 bases lying between them. CDR1 and CDR2 from the germline V gene are LNHDA and SQIVND (reference sequence). CDR3 bases: TGTGCCAGTAGTTCGGGGAGACGAGACACTGAAGCTTTCTTT. It yields the protein CASSSGRRDTEAFF.